Below, 9 T cell receptor beta chains from the same sample are listed, as sequenced in a study of T-cell memory formation after mild COVID-19. TCRdb used MiXCR to reprocess the 5' RACE reads, holding one entry per CDR3 protein. Counted here are roughly 200,000 distinct CDR3 sequences, 16% occurring once; the ten biggest clones make up approximately 2.2%. The sample taken for sequencing was PBMCs or a T cell subset sorted from them (not recorded which). The receptors come from an adult woman who had mild COVID-19 (a few samples of this study predate the infection). Cell type and time point are not known.

The chain couples TRBV7-2 to TRBJ2-7; 14 positions match TRBD2. The CDR3 loop spans 15 amino acids. J was trimmed by 4 bases and V by 6 bases; bases with no gene match: 5. Germline CDR1 reads SGHTA; CDR2 reads FQGNSA. CDR3 sequence: CASRQGLAGAYEQYF. As DNA, the CDR3 is TGTGCCAGCAGGCAGGGACTAGCGGGAGCTTACGAGCAGTACTTC.

V gene TRBV5-1 combines with J gene TRBJ2-7, with 12 bases that match TRBD1. The CDR3 is made up of 15 amino acids. V lost 4 bases, J lost 5 bases, and 7 bases stayed unmatched. Germline CDR1 reads SGHRS; CDR2 reads YFSETQ. In DNA form, the CDR3 reads TGCGCCAGCAGCCGGCTTGGGACAGGGGGCGACGAGCAGTACTTC. This translates into CASSRLGTGGDEQYF.

This clonotype turned up a few times. J is TRBJ2-2 and V is TRBV20-1, with D perhaps TRBD1 (5 bases). Trimming shortened V by 1 base and J by 6 bases, and 12 bases separated the two germline ends. CDR3 length equals 14 residues. The germline gives CDR1 DFQATT, CDR2 SNEGSKA (reference sequence). The CDR3 loop reads CSARVAEGAGELFF. In DNA, the CDR3 is TGCAGTGCTAGAGTGGCAGAAGGGGCCGGGGAGCTGTTTTTT.

This chain joins TRBV7-8 and TRBJ2-1; D possibly matches TRBD1 or TRBD2 (5 bases each). V shed 2 bases and J shed 10 bases, with 9 bases lying between them. This CDR3 spans 12 amino acids. The germline V gene has CDR1 SGHVS and CDR2 FQNEAQ. The DNA for the CDR3 is TGTGCCAGCAGCTTACCGGGACGGGAGCAGTTCTTC. Translated: CASSLPGREQFF.

This clonotype was detected only a few times. This rearrangement joins TRBV27 to TRBJ2-7; D unresolved. CDR1 MNHEY and CDR2 SMNVEV come from the germline V gene (reference sequence). Trimming removed 9 bases at V and 5 bases at J, with 8 bases between. This CDR3 comprises 10 residues. The DNA of the CDR3 is TGTGCCAGTAGGAGCGACGAGCAGTACTTC. Encoded protein: CASRSDEQYF.

The rearrangement uses TRBV7-9 and TRBJ2-1; 12 bases line up with TRBD1. The CDR3 spans 16 residues. Per germline, CDR1 SEHNR and CDR2 FQNEAQ (reference sequence). With V trimmed by 7 bases and J by 7 bases, 11 bases remained unmatched. For the CDR3, the DNA is TGTGCCAGCAACCCAAAACCGGGACAGGGGGCGAATGAGCAGTTCTTC. This codes for CASNPKPGQGANEQFF.

This chain links TRBV3-1 with TRBJ2-1; TRBD2 agrees at 7 bases. J was trimmed by 4 bases and V by 5 bases; bases with no gene match: 5. The CDR3 is made up of 14 amino acids. Germline V gives CDR1 LGHDT, CDR2 YNNKEL (reference sequence). The CDR3 region is CASSTPSGYNEQFF. The DNA for the CDR3 is TGTGCCAGCAGCACACCTAGCGGATACAATGAGCAGTTCTTC.

This rearrangement joins TRBV18 to TRBJ2-1; 7 nucleotides agree with TRBD2. Per germline, CDR1 KGHSH and CDR2 LQKENI. The length of the CDR3 is 16 residues. The ends lost 0 bases at V and 6 bases at J; junction bases unmatched: 8. The CDR3: CASSPPSGVTSNEQFF. The CDR3 coding sequence is TGTGCCAGCTCACCACCGAGCGGGGTTACCTCCAATGAGCAGTTCTTC. Looking up the rest from reference TRBV18 and TRBJ2-1 gives the full variable domain: NAGVMQNPRHLVRRRGQEARLRCSPMKGHSHVYWYRQLPEEGLKFMVYLQKENIIDESGMPKERFSAEFPKEGPSILRIQQVVRGDSAAYFCASSPPSGVTSNEQFFGPGTRLTVL.

V usage is TRBV6-1 and J usage is TRBJ2-7; TRBD1 or TRBD2 may be the D gene (5 bases each). Trimming removed 7 bases from V and 6 bases from J, with 13 bases in between. The germline V gene encodes CDR1 MNHNS and CDR2 SASEGT. The CDR3 runs to 12 residues. CDR3 residues: CASKPGTPEQYF. The CDR3 nucleotides are TGTGCCAGCAAGCCGGGGACCCCCGAGCAGTACTTC.